This T cell receptor (beta chain) was sequenced during a study of metastatic and nonmetastatic thyroid tumors. Regarding this clone: This clone may be a read error of a much larger clone one base away.

Before thyroid surgery, none of the patients had received any treatment. TCRdb re-processed the PCR reads through MiXCR. The table lists about 70,000 clones, less than 20% of them singletons. The source is a female donor with papillary thyroid cancer or a benign thyroid nodule (not recorded which). Some clones in this sample may be carry-over from other donors' samples. The specimen sequenced was blood.

For the CDR3, the DNA is TGTGCCAGCATCCCCCTTGAGAGGCAGTACACCGGGGAGCTGTTTTTT. This codes for CASIPLERQYTGELFF. This rearrangement joins TRBV14 to TRBJ2-2; no firm D call. The germline V and J ends were trimmed by 7 bases and 3 bases, with 18 bases remaining between them. Germline V gives CDR1 SGHDN, CDR2 FVKESK. CDR3 length: 16 residues.